Listed below are T cell receptor beta chains from one sample, sequenced in a study of blood T cells in healthy people across ages. TCRdb re-called the 5' RACE reads with MiXCR, one entry per CDR3 protein. The sample consists of some 710,000 distinct CDR3 sequences, around 45% of them appearing once. Sequenced material: blood. All receptors come from an older man in good health. Both conserved end residues are part of each CDR3. A D gene is named only where the DNA matches it firmly. Rows give clone size only sometimes, using once, few, many, or a class for an expanded clone.

d_gene: NA
v_gene: TRBV20-1
abundance: NA
j_gene: TRBJ2-7
CDR3nt: TGCAGTGCTGGCCTCAGGGACGAGCAGTACTTC
CDR3aa: CSAGLRDEQYF

d_gene: TRBD2
v_gene: TRBV24-1
abundance: many
j_gene: TRBJ2-1
CDR3nt: TGTGCCACCAGTGATTCCCCTGGTAGAATCCGGGAGGGCTATGAGCAGTTCTTC
CDR3aa: CATSDSPGRIREGYEQFF

d_gene: NA
v_gene: TRBV4-2
abundance: NA
j_gene: TRBJ2-3
CDR3nt: TGTGCCAGCAGCCCGGGCTGGAATCCAGATACGCAGTATTTT
CDR3aa: CASSPGWNPDTQYF

d_gene: NA
v_gene: TRBV15
abundance: NA
j_gene: TRBJ2-5
CDR3nt: TGTGCCACCAAACGGGAGTCATACAATGAGCGGTACTTC
CDR3aa: CATKRESYNERYF

d_gene: NA
v_gene: TRBV6-2/TRBV6-3
abundance: NA
j_gene: TRBJ2-5
CDR3nt: TGTGCCAGCAGTTTCGTGGCGTACAATGAGCAGTACTTC
CDR3aa: CASSFVAYNEQYF

d_gene: NA
v_gene: TRBV29-1
abundance: NA
j_gene: TRBJ2-2
CDR3nt: TGCAGCGTTCAGACAGGAAACACCGGGGAGCTGTTTTTT
CDR3aa: CSVQTGNTGELFF

d_gene: TRBD2
v_gene: TRBV29-1
abundance: few
j_gene: TRBJ2-1
CDR3nt: TGCAGCGTTGAAGCCCGGACTAGCGGGGACCCCAATGAGCAGTTCTTC
CDR3aa: CSVEARTSGDPNEQFF

d_gene: TRBD2
v_gene: TRBV20-1
abundance: few
j_gene: TRBJ2-3
CDR3nt: TGCAGTGCTGTACCGGGACTATCAACCAGCCTTGTAGATACGCAGTATTTT
CDR3aa: CSAVPGLSTSLVDTQYF

d_gene: NA
v_gene: TRBV27
abundance: NA
j_gene: TRBJ2-7
CDR3nt: TGTGCCAGCAGTTCCCCGAGCGGAGGCCGCCCCTACGAGCAGTACTTC
CDR3aa: CASSSPSGGRPYEQYF

d_gene: TRBD2
v_gene: TRBV7-9
abundance: few
j_gene: TRBJ2-7
CDR3nt: TGTGCCAGCACCCGGCTAGCGGGAGTCCACGAGCAGTACTTC
CDR3aa: CASTRLAGVHEQYF

d_gene: NA
v_gene: TRBV15
abundance: many
j_gene: TRBJ2-5
CDR3nt: TGTGCCACCAGCAGCTCCAGGGCCAGAGAGACCCAGTACTTC
CDR3aa: CATSSSRARETQYF

d_gene: NA
v_gene: TRBV5-1
abundance: NA
j_gene: TRBJ2-5
CDR3nt: TGCGCCAGCAGCCCCGGGGGTCTGCGGGAGACCCAGTACTTC
CDR3aa: CASSPGGLRETQYF

d_gene: NA
v_gene: TRBV7-2
abundance: few
j_gene: TRBJ1-5
CDR3nt: TGTGCCAGCAGCTCCCAGAAGAATCAGCCCCAGCATTTT
CDR3aa: CASSSQKNQPQHF

d_gene: NA
v_gene: TRBV18
abundance: NA
j_gene: TRBJ2-2
CDR3nt: TGTGCCAGCTCACATGAAGGGCCGGGACGGTACACCGGGGAGCTGTTTTTT
CDR3aa: CASSHEGPGRYTGELFF

d_gene: TRBD2
v_gene: TRBV7-3
abundance: few
j_gene: TRBJ2-3
CDR3nt: TGTGCCAGCAGCTTAGACCAGCGGGGAGCGTCAGATACGCAGTATTTT
CDR3aa: CASSLDQRGASDTQYF

d_gene: NA
v_gene: TRBV20-1
abundance: few
j_gene: TRBJ2-7
CDR3nt: TGCAGTGCTAGAGATCCTGGACTGGGAGGCGACGAGCAGTACTTC
CDR3aa: CSARDPGLGGDEQYF

d_gene: TRBD2
v_gene: TRBV5-1
abundance: NA
j_gene: TRBJ2-1
CDR3nt: TGCGCCAGCAGGCTGGGGGCTAGCGGGAGGTTCCACAATGAGCAGTTCTTC
CDR3aa: CASRLGASGRFHNEQFF

d_gene: NA
v_gene: TRBV18
abundance: NA
j_gene: TRBJ1-2
CDR3nt: TGTGCCAGCTCACCATCGGGGACTGAGGGCCATATTAGCTATGGCTACACCTTC
CDR3aa: CASSPSGTEGHISYGYTF

d_gene: NA
v_gene: TRBV29-1
abundance: NA
j_gene: TRBJ2-3
CDR3nt: TGCAGCGCCCGGTTAAGGGTAATGGATACGCGGTATTTT
CDR3aa: CSARLRVMDTRYF

d_gene: NA
v_gene: TRBV6-1
abundance: NA
j_gene: TRBJ2-7
CDR3nt: TGTGCCAGCAGTGCCCGGACAGACTACGAGCAGTACTTC
CDR3aa: CASSARTDYEQYF

d_gene: NA
v_gene: TRBV28
abundance: NA
j_gene: TRBJ2-7
CDR3nt: TGTGCCAGCCTCGAAATGGGGGATCGCTACGAGCAGTACTTC
CDR3aa: CASLEMGDRYEQYF

d_gene: TRBD1
v_gene: TRBV6-2/TRBV6-3
abundance: NA
j_gene: TRBJ2-5
CDR3nt: TGTGCCAGCAGTTATCACAACGACAGGGAAGAGACCCAGTACTTC
CDR3aa: CASSYHNDREETQYF

d_gene: TRBD1
v_gene: TRBV27
abundance: once
j_gene: TRBJ2-5
CDR3nt: TGTGCCAGCAGTTCCCGGGACAGGGGGCATGAGACCCAGTACTTC
CDR3aa: CASSSRDRGHETQYF